What follows are 15 T cell receptor beta chains derived from one specimen sequenced in a study. The sorted Tregs were CD4+CD25+CD127-/low cells. MiXCR was run by TCRdb on the 5' RACE reads, yielding one entry per CDR3 protein. Here the sample spans around 34,000 distinct CDR3 sequences, roughly 30% being singletons. Sequenced input: tumor-infiltrating Tregs sorted from the breast tumor. These receptors were collected from a female donor with breast cancer.

This clonotype was picked up many times. The gene calls are TRBV5-6 and TRBJ1-1; 7 bases map to TRBD1. The CDR3 runs 15 residues. From germline, CDR1 is SGHDT and CDR2 YYEEEE. V shed 1 base, J shed 1 base, and the junction held 4 bases outside the gene matches. The chain's CDR3 is CASSLFDRANTEAFF. Written as DNA, the CDR3 is TGTGCCAGCAGCTTGTTTGACAGGGCGAACACTGAAGCTTTCTTT. Full variable domain (missing parts from reference TRBV5-6 and TRBJ1-1): DAGVTQSPTHLIKTRGQQVTLRCSPKSGHDTVSWYQQALGQGPQFIFQYYEEEERQRGNFPDRFSGHQFPNYSSELNVNALLLGDSALYLCASSLFDRANTEAFFGQGTRLTVV.

With regard to this clonotype: A clone one base away is much larger, so this may be a read error. This chain links TRBV7-9 with TRBJ2-1; 10 bases map to TRBD2. With 6 bases clipped from V and 4 bases from J, the junction kept 9 bases outside the gene matches. Germline V gene lookup returns CDR1 SEHNR and CDR2 FQNEAQ (reference sequence). The CDR3 is 16 residues long. Here the CDR3 reads CASSPRTSGAYNEQFF. The CDR3 DNA reads as TGTGCCAGCAGTCCCCGGACTAGCGGAGCTTACAATGAGCAGTTCTTC.

The sample holds many counts of this clonotype. The rearrangement uses TRBV7-9 and TRBJ1-2; the D is unclear. The germline gives CDR1 SEHNR, CDR2 FQNEAQ (reference sequence). Trimming pared 4 bases from V and 1 base from J, leaving 13 bases between. The CDR3 spans 15 residues. DNA of the CDR3: TGTGCCAGCAGCTCCCTCGACCGGGATAACTATGGCTACACCTTC. It is translated as CASSSLDRDNYGYTF.

This clonotype is medium-sized. The chain couples TRBV6-1 to TRBJ2-1, with 9 bases fitting TRBD2. CDR1 and CDR2 from the germline V gene are MNHNS and SASEGT. The CDR3 consists of 16 residues. Unmatched junction bases numbered 6, after V lost 5 bases and J lost 1 base. The CDR3 sequence: CASSFLAGGSYNEQFF. The CDR3, as DNA: TGTGCCAGCAGTTTCCTCGCGGGAGGGTCCTACAATGAGCAGTTCTTC.

This clonotype showed up many times. The chain couples TRBV6-6 to TRBJ1-5; D gene uncertain. Trimming pared 6 bases from V and 7 bases from J, leaving 7 bases between. CDR3 length: 11 amino acids. CDR1 MNHNY and CDR2 SVGAGI come from the germline V gene (reference sequence). The CDR3 loop reads CASREEQPQHF. Here the CDR3 DNA reads TGTGCCAGCAGGGAGGAGCAGCCCCAGCATTTT.

This clonotype was counted many times. V usage is TRBV6-5 and J usage is TRBJ2-2; D is unresolved. Per the germline V gene, CDR1 is MNHEY and CDR2 is SVGAGI. The CDR3 consists of 14 residues. Trimming took 4 bases from V and 1 from J, leaving 7 bases between them. CDR3 protein: CASSLTRNTGELFF. CDR3 bases: TGTGCCAGCAGTTTGACACGGAACACCGGGGAGCTGTTTTTT.

With regard to this clonotype: A clone one base away is much larger, so this may be a read error. The V call is TRBV4-1, the J call TRBJ1-5; D gene unclear. The germline gives CDR1 MGHRA, CDR2 YSYEKL. This CDR3 is built from 15 residues. CDR3 DNA: TGCGTCAGCAGCCAAGAGCCCCAGAGCAATCAGCCCCAGCATTTT. Protein sequence: CVSSQEPQSNQPQHF.

For this clonotype: Given a much more abundant clone one base away, this may be a read error. This chain connects TRBV15 to TRBJ2-7, with TRBD1 matching over 9 bases. Germline V CDR1 and CDR2: LNHNV, YYDKDF (reference sequence). V lost 0 bases, J lost 7 bases, and 13 bases stayed unmatched. The CDR3 is 17 amino acids. The CDR3 DNA is TGTGCCACCAGCAGAGAGGGTGGGACAGGGACGTACAATGAGCAGTACTTC. Residues: CATSREGGTGTYNEQYF.

The gene calls are TRBV12-3 or TRBV12-4 and TRBJ1-3; TRBD1 might be the D (6 bases). The CDR3 sequence is 13 residues long. V was shortened by 8 bases and J by 4 bases, with 12 bases between the two germline ends. CDR3 residues: CASGTNGGNTIYF. The CDR3 DNA reads as TGTGCCAGCGGGACAAACGGAGGAAACACCATATATTTT.

Worth noting for this clonotype: A much larger clone is a single base away; this may be a read error. The V gene is TRBV18, the J gene TRBJ2-7; a weak D match, TRBD2 (7 bases). CDR1 is KGHSH and CDR2 is LQKENI in the germline V gene. The CDR3 loop spans 13 amino acids. The CDR3 spells CPSSRSGGDEQYF. The CDR3 DNA sequence: TGTCCCAGCTCACGTTCGGGGGGCGACGAGCAGTACTTC. The full variable domain, its missing parts supplied by reference TRBV18 and TRBJ2-7, is NAGVMQNPRHLVRRRGQEARLRCSPMKGHSHVYWYRQLPEEGLKFMVYLQKENIIDESGMPKERFSAEFPKEGPSILRIQQVVRGDSAAYFCPSSRSGGDEQYFGPGTRLTVT.

This clonotype was observed at least ten times. V gene TRBV13 combines with J gene TRBJ2-1; 9 nucleotides line up with TRBD2. The CDR3 spans 16 residues. Germline V gene lookup returns CDR1 PRHDT and CDR2 FYEKMQ (reference sequence). J lost 7 bases, V lost 0 bases, and 7 bases had no gene match. The CDR3 loop reads CASSLGGGRARNEQFF. As DNA, the CDR3 is TGTGCCAGCAGCTTAGGTGGCGGGAGGGCCCGTAATGAGCAGTTCTTC.

This clonotype came up a few times. The J gene is TRBJ1-1, the V gene TRBV25-1, with 11 positions matching TRBD1. Germline CDR1 and CDR2: MGHDK and SYGVNS. The J segment lost 2 bases and the V segment lost 4 bases, leaving 6 bases of the junction unmatched. This CDR3 region has 16 residues. In DNA form, the CDR3 reads TGTGCCAGCAGTGGGACAGGGGGCGTTGGAAACACTGAAGCTTTCTTT. It is translated as CASSGTGGVGNTEAFF.

This clonotype has more than one count but fewer than ten. The V call is TRBV4-1, the J call TRBJ2-7, with 7 nucleotides matching TRBD1. CDR1 and CDR2 from the germline V gene are MGHRA and YSYEKL. The CDR3 spans 16 residues. Germline trimming cut 0 bases from V and 0 bases from J; bases unmatched to any gene: 5. CDR3: CASSQDQAGGSYEQYF. The CDR3 DNA reads as TGCGCCAGCAGCCAAGATCAGGCAGGGGGCTCCTACGAGCAGTACTTC.

This clonotype was recorded a few times. This chain connects TRBV2 to TRBJ1-5; D not certain. Germline CDR1 and CDR2: SNHLY and FYNNEI. Trimming left V 8 bases short and J 2 bases short, with 13 bases between. The CDR3 loop spans 14 amino acids. The CDR3 nucleotides are TGTGCCAGCGGCCATGCAGGCGGCAATCAGCCCCAGCATTTT. It yields the protein CASGHAGGNQPQHF.

This clonotype has ten or more counts. J is TRBJ1-4 and V is TRBV19; D uncertain. The CDR3 totals 17 residues. With 3 bases removed from V and 2 bases from J, the gap between germline ends came to 16 bases. Germline CDR1 and CDR2: LNHDA and SQIVND (reference sequence). CDR3 amino acids: CASSILWQTTTNEKLFF. The CDR3 nucleotides are TGTGCCAGTAGTATTCTGTGGCAGACTACGACTAATGAAAAACTGTTTTTT.